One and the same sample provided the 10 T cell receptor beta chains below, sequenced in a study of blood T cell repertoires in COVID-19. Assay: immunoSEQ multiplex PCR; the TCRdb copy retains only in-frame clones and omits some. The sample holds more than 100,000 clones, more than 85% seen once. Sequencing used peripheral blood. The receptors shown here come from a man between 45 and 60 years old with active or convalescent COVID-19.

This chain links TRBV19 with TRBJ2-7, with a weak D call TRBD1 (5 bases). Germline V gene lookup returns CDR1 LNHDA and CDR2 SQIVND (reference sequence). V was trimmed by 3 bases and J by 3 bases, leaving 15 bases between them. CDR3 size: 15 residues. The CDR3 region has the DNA TGTGCCAGTAGTATCCGGTCCAGGGTAGGCTACGAGCAGTACTTC. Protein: CASSIRSRVGYEQYF.

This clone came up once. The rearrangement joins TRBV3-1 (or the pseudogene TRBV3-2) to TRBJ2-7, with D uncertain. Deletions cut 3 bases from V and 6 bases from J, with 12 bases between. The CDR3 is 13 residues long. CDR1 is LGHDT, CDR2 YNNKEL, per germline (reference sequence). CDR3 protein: CASSHAPALEQYF. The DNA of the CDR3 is TGTGCCAGCAGCCATGCGCCCGCGCTCGAGCAGTACTTC.

The CDR3 DNA reads TGTGCCAGCAGTTCCGGGTGGGGGGTGCTGAACTTCTCTGGAAACACCATATATTTT. This gives the protein CASSSGWGVLNFSGNTIYF. The chain uses TRBV28 and TRBJ1-3; a weak D match, TRBD1 (5 bases). There are 19 residues in the CDR3. Trimming took off 4 bases at V and 0 bases at J, with 22 bases between the two ends. Per the germline V gene, CDR1 is MDHEN and CDR2 is SYDVKM.

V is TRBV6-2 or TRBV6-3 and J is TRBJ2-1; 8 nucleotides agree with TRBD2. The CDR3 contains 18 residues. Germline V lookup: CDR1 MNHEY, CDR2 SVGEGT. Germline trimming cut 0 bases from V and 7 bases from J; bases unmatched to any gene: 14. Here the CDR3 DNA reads TGTGCCAGCAGTTACTCCCCCCCGCCTAGCGGGCGTGGGAATGAGCAGTTCTTC. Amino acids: CASSYSPPPSGRGNEQFF.

For the CDR3, the DNA is TGTGCCAGCAGCGAGCCTAGAGATACGCAGTATTTT. Its protein product is CASSEPRDTQYF. The rearrangement uses TRBV9 and TRBJ2-3; no reliable D call. The CDR3 runs 12 residues. Deletions cut 3 bases from V and 5 bases from J, with 7 bases between. Germline V gives CDR1 SGDLS, CDR2 YYNGEE.

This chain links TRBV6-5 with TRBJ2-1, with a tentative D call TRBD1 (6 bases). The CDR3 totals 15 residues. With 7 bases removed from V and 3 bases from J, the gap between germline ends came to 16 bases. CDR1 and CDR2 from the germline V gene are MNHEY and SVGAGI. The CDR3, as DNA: TGTGCCAGCACCCCCAGAGAGGGGGTCTACAATGAGCAGTTCTTC. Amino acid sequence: CASTPREGVYNEQFF.

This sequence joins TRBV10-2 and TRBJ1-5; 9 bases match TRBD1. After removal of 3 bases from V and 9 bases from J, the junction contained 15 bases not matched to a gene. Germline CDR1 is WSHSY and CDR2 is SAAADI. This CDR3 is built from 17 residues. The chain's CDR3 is CASSDSKTGGGLGPQHF. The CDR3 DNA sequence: TGCGCCAGCAGTGATTCGAAAACAGGGGGCGGCTTGGGGCCCCAGCATTTT.

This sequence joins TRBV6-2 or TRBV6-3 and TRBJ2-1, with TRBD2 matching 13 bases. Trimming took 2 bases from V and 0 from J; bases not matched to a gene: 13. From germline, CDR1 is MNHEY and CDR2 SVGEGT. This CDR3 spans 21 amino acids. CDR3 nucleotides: TGTGCCAGCAGTTACCCCAGAGGACTAGCGGGGGTCCCCAGCTCCTACAATGAGCAGTTCTTC. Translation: CASSYPRGLAGVPSSYNEQFF.

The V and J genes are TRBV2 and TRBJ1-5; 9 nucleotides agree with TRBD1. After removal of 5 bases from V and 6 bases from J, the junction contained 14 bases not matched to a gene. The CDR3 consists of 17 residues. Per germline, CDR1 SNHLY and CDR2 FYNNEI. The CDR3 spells CASSRLRDRVLSQPQHF. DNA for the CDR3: TGTGCCAGCAGTCGGCTCCGGGACAGGGTATTGAGTCAGCCCCAGCATTTT.

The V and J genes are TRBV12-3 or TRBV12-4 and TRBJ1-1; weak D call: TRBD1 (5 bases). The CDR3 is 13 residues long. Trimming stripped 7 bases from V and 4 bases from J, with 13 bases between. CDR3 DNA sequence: TGTGCCAGCAAAGGCGGAGGGGCCACTGAAGCTTTCTTT. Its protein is CASKGGGATEAFF.